Below are 10 T cell receptor beta chains sequenced from a single sample in a study of cytomegalovirus exposure and HLA in healthy donors. The PCR was carried out with 60 Vbeta primers and 13 Jbeta primers. Sequencing was performed with immunoSEQ multiplex PCR; in TCRdb, only in-frame clones are kept and a portion is missing. Of 190,000 or so clones listed, about 83% are singletons. Sequencing used PBMCs. The source of these receptors is a woman in her forties or fifties in good health and CMV-seropositive.

The chain uses TRBV25-1 and TRBJ1-3; D ambiguous. With 4 bases removed from V and 0 bases from J, the gap between germline ends came to 16 bases. This CDR3 contains 17 residues. Germline V gene sequence: CDR1 MGHDK, CDR2 SYGVNS. CDR3 bases: TGTGCCAGCAGTGCCTCGGGAATCAGTTACTCTGGAAACACCATATATTTT. Translating gives CASSASGISYSGNTIYF.

This chain connects TRBV9 to TRBJ2-2, with TRBD2 matching 13 bases. Germline-derived CDR1 and CDR2 are SGDLS and YYNGEE. The CDR3 sequence is 21 residues long. The trim removed 4 bases at V and 3 bases at J, leaving 18 bases unmatched. CDR3 nucleotide sequence: TGTGCCAGCAGCCCTCACATCGGGACTAGCGGGGTCCGGGGGGACACCGGGGAGCTGTTTTTT. It specifies CASSPHIGTSGVRGDTGELFF.

J is TRBJ1-2 and V is TRBV6-5; 9 bases line up with TRBD1. In germline, CDR1 is MNHEY, CDR2 SVGAGI. There are 13 residues in the CDR3. V was clipped by 6 bases and J by 5 bases; unmatched bases: 4. CDR3 sequence reads: CASRKTGGYGYTF. The CDR3 DNA is TGTGCCAGCAGGAAGACAGGGGGTTATGGCTACACCTTC.

The gene calls are TRBV7-2 and TRBJ2-1; 11 positions match TRBD2. This CDR3 has 15 amino acids. V was clipped by 5 bases and J by 7 bases; unmatched bases: 7. Germline lookup yields CDR1 SGHTA and CDR2 FQGNSA. CDR3 in DNA: TGTGCCAGCAGCCCAGCTAGCGGGGGGAGGAATGAGCAGTTCTTC. Its translation: CASSPASGGRNEQFF.

This clone occurred once. The chain's CDR3 is CASSPGWITYEQYF. CDR3 coding DNA: TGTGCCAGCAGCCCAGGGTGGATAACCTACGAGCAGTACTTC. The V call is TRBV11-2, the J call TRBJ2-7; maybe TRBD1 (5 bases). CDR3 length: 14 amino acids. The germline V and J ends were trimmed by 5 bases and 2 bases, with 13 bases remaining between them. Germline CDR1 is SGHAT and CDR2 is FQNNGV.

Notes on this clone: One end of the junction fails to match germline, which may point to a read error. This sequence joins TRBV7-9 and TRBJ2-7; D perhaps matches TRBD2 (6 bases). The length of the CDR3 is 13 residues. CDR1 SEHNR and CDR2 FQNEAQ come from the germline V gene (reference sequence). The CDR3 here is CASSSRGVVGDLF. In nucleotides, the CDR3 is TGTGCCAGCAGCTCGCGGGGTGTGGTTGGCGACCTCTTC. The variable domain in full, with the rest retrieved from reference TRBV7-9 and TRBJ2-7, is DTGVSQNPRHKITKRGQNVTFRCDPISEHNRLYWYRQTLGQGPEFLTYFQNEAQLEKSRLLSDRFSAERPKGSFSTLEIQRTEQGDSAMYLCASSSRGVVGDLFGPGTRLTVT.

The chain couples TRBV2 to TRBJ2-6; tentative D call: TRBD2 (5 bases). V dropped 7 bases and J dropped 2 bases, with 18 bases sitting between them. Germline CDR1 and CDR2: SNHLY and FYNNEI. CDR3 length equals 17 residues. The chain's CDR3 is CASTIPGGFTGANVLTF. CDR3 sequence (DNA): TGTGCCAGCACCATCCCCGGCGGGTTCACTGGGGCCAACGTCCTGACTTTC.

The chain combines TRBV7-2 with TRBJ2-7; TRBD2 matches at 9 bases. The V segment lost 5 bases and the J segment 1 base; nucleotides outside the gene matches: 9. This CDR3 has 16 amino acids. Germline V gene data show CDR1 as SGHTA and CDR2 as FQGNSA. The CDR3 region has the DNA TGTGCCAGCAGCCTTGGACTAGCGTACACTTCCTACGAGCAGTACTTC. Protein: CASSLGLAYTSYEQYF.

This chain joins TRBV5-1 and TRBJ1-2; TRBD1 aligns across 10 bases. Looked up from germline, CDR1 is SGHRS and CDR2 is YFSETQ. The CDR3 consists of 16 residues. V lost 2 bases to trimming and J lost 4 bases; unmatched junction nucleotides: 8. The CDR3, as DNA: TGCGCCAGCAGCTTCAACGGGGGACAGGGGTCCTATGGCTACACCTTC. Translating it yields CASSFNGGQGSYGYTF.

V usage is TRBV11-2 and J usage is TRBJ2-3; D may be TRBD2 (6 bases). Deletions cut 7 bases from V and 1 base from J, with 12 bases between. CDR3 size: 14 residues. Germline CDR1 is SGHAT and CDR2 is FQNNGV. DNA for the CDR3: TGTGCCAGCACGTTGTGGGAGGGCACAGATACGCAGTATTTT. Amino acids: CASTLWEGTDTQYF.